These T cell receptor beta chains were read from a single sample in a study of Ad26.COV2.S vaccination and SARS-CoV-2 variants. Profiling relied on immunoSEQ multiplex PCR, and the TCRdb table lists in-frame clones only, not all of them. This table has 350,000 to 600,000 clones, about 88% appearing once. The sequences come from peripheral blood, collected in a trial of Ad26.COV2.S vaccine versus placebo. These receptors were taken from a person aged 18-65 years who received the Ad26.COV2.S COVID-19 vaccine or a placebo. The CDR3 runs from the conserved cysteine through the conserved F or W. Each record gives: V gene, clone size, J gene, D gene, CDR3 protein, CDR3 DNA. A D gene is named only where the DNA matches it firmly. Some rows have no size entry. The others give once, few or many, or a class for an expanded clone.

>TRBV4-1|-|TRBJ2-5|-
CASSPHGQPSPGSQETQYF
TGCGCCAGCAGCCCGCATGGACAGCCAAGCCCGGGATCCCAAGAGACCCAGTACTTC
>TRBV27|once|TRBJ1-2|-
CASSSRGHINYGYTF
TGTGCCAGCAGTTCACGTGGACATATCAACTATGGCTACACCTTC
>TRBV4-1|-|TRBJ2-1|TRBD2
CASSQGTSGGGTYNEQFF
TGCGCCAGCAGCCAAGGGACTAGCGGGGGAGGGACCTACAATGAGCAGTTCTTC
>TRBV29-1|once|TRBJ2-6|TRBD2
CSVGHKALAGRANVLTF
TGCAGCGTTGGCCACAAGGCACTAGCGGGACGGGCCAACGTCCTGACTTTC
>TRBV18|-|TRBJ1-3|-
CASSPWVSSSGNTIYF
TGTGCCAGCTCACCATGGGTTTCGAGCTCTGGAAACACCATATATTTT
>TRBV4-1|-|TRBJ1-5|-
CASSQSDQGRNQPQHF
TGCGCCAGCAGTCAATCAGACCAGGGGAGGAATCAGCCCCAGCATTTT
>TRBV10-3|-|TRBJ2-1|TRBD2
CAITRGGNEQFF
TGTGCCATTACTCGGGGGGGGAATGAGCAGTTCTTC
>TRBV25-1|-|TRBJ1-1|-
CASSESRGAETEAFF
TGTGCCAGCAGTGAATCACGGGGGGCAGAGACTGAAGCTTTCTTT
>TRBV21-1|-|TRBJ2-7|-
CASSDRVTLYEQYF
TGTGCCAGCTCCGACAGGGTTACCCTCTACGAGCAGTACTTC
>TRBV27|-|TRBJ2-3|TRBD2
CASSFLAGGLDTQYF
TGTGCCAGCAGTTTCCTAGCGGGGGGGCTAGATACGCAGTATTTT
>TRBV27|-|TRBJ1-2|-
CASSLYVLPPGTNSNYGYTF
TGTGCCAGCAGTTTATATGTTTTGCCCCCGGGCACTAACTCTAACTATGGCTACACCTTC
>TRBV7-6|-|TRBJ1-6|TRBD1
CASSLAGQGETSPLHF
TGTGCCAGCAGCTTAGCGGGACAGGGGGAAACTTCACCCCTCCACTTT
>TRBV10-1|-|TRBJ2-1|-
CASSEGSFGYNEQFF
TGCGCCAGCAGTGAAGGTTCCTTTGGCTACAATGAGCAGTTCTTC
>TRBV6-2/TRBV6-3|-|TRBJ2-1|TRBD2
CASSKGLAGGNYNEQFF
TGTGCCAGCAGTAAAGGACTAGCGGGGGGGAACTACAATGAGCAGTTCTTC
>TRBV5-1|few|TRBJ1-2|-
CASSLGTTNYGYTF
TGCGCCAGCAGCTTGGGGACAACGAACTATGGCTACACCTTC
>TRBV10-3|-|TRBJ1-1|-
CAIRNEQRNTEAFF
TGTGCCATCAGGAATGAACAGAGGAACACTGAAGCTTTCTTT
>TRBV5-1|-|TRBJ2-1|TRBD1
CASSLGTGNEQFF
TGCGCCAGCAGCTTAGGGACAGGGAATGAGCAGTTCTTC
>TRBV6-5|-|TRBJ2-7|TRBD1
CASRPRQGRGEQYF
TGTGCCAGCAGACCCAGACAGGGTCGGGGCGAGCAGTACTTC
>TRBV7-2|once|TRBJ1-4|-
CASSPASVVTNEKLFF
TGTGCCAGCAGCCCCGCCTCCGTGGTAACTAATGAAAAACTGTTTTTT
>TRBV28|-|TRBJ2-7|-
CASSLGGGTDLFIYEQYF
TGTGCCAGCAGTTTAGGGGGGGGGACAGATCTCTTCATCTACGAGCAGTACTTC
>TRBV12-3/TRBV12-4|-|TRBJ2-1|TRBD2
CASRGLAGEQFF
TGTGCCAGCAGGGGACTAGCGGGAGAGCAGTTCTTC
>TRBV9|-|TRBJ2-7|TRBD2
CASSVSGIGEQYF
TGTGCCAGCAGCGTAAGCGGGATCGGCGAGCAGTACTTC
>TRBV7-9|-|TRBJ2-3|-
CASSSPDRDYITDTQYF
TGTGCCAGCAGCTCTCCCGACAGGGACTACATCACAGATACGCAGTATTTT
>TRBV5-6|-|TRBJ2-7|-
CASSTPPDVEQYF
TGTGCCAGCAGCACCCCCCCAGACGTCGAGCAGTACTTC
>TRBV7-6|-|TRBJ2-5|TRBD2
CASSLTAGGAEETQYF
TGTGCCAGCAGCCTCACCGCCGGGGGGGCCGAAGAGACCCAGTACTTC
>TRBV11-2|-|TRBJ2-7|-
CASSLTRGIGSYEQYF
TGTGCCAGCAGCTTAACCCGGGGTATCGGGTCCTACGAGCAGTACTTC
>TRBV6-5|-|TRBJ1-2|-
CASSPPTLSGYTF
TGTGCCAGCAGTCCCCCGACATTGAGCGGCTACACCTTC
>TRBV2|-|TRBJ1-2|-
CASRWTANYGYTF
TGTGCCAGCAGGTGGACAGCTAACTATGGCTACACCTTC
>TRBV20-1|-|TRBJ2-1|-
CSPILDNEQFF
TGCAGTCCAATATTGGACAATGAGCAGTTCTTC
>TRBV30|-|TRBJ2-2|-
CAWSVRTGLGFGELFF
TGTGCCTGGAGTGTTAGGACTGGTCTGGGGTTCGGGGAGCTGTTTTTT
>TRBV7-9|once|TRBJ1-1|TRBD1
CASSEGQGPLYAFF
TGTGCCAGCAGCGAGGGACAGGGGCCCCTATATGCTTTCTTT
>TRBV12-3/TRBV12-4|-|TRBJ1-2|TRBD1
CASSLGQGGGYTF
TGTGCCAGCAGCCTGGGACAGGGTGGAGGCTACACCTTC
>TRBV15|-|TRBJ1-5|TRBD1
CATGGGQGVHQPQHF
TGTGCCACTGGGGGAGGACAGGGGGTCCATCAGCCCCAGCATTTT
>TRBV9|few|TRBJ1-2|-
CASSPGQEGIYGYTF
TGTGCCAGCAGCCCAGGGCAGGAAGGTATCTATGGCTACACCTTC
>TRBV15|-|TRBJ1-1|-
CATSRGWEGPEAFF
TGTGCCACCAGCAGAGGGTGGGAGGGTCCCGAAGCTTTCTTT
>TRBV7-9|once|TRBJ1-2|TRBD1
CASSRNNRGNYGYTF
TGTGCCAGCAGCCGAAATAACAGGGGGAACTATGGCTACACCTTC